This TCR beta chain derives from a study of breast tumors, draining lymph nodes, adjacent tissues. Broader study findings: Tumor T cell lymph node origin was a supported hypothesis, not proven.

This clonotype showed up many times. What it binds is unknown. In TCRdb, the multiplex PCR reads were re-called with MiXCR into one record per CDR3 protein. The table shows about 140,000 distinct CDR3 sequences, with 32% occurring only once. The germline V gene has CDR1 MNHNY and CDR2 SVGAGI (reference sequence). V shed 7 bases, J shed 4 bases, and the junction held 4 bases outside the gene matches. The length of the CDR3 is 12 residues. Breast cancer patients provided tissue from their axillary draining lymph nodes. The J gene is TRBJ2-7, the V gene TRBV6-6; the match to TRBD1 covers 7 bases. The TCR comes from a female donor with breast cancer. Some clones in this sample may be carry-over from other donors' samples. The sequenced sample was axillary lymph node tissue. CDR3: CASKGTDYEQYF. CDR3 sequence (DNA): TGTGCCAGCAAGGGGACAGATTACGAGCAGTACTTC.